Shown below are 29 T cell receptor beta chains from a single sample sequenced in a study of TIL therapy for anti-PD-1-resistant metastatic lung cancer. This was the immunoSEQ v3 assay. TCRdb's copy holds only in-frame clones and misses some; the assay was immunoSEQ multiplex PCR. Altogether approximately 60,000 clones are present, more than 60% being singletons, with the ten largest covering 1.5% to 2%. Indicated time point: pre-treatment sample, taken before nivolumab and TIL therapy. Sequences were derived from blood, sampled at baseline. The source is a person between 25 and 80 years old with non-small cell lung cancer.

The table lists this clone with a count of one. The chain is built from TRBV15 and TRBJ2-7, with 7 bases that match TRBD1. The CDR3 spans 18 residues. The J segment lost 0 bases and the V segment lost 0 bases, leaving 11 bases of the junction unmatched. Germline V lookup: CDR1 LNHNV, CDR2 YYDKDF (reference sequence). The CDR3 bases are TGTGCCACCAGCAGAGATAGGGCAGGGGGTCCTAACTCCTACGAGCAGTACTTC. Translated: CATSRDRAGGPNSYEQYF.

The J gene is TRBJ2-3, the V gene TRBV18; 14 positions agree with TRBD2. Germline V gene sequence: CDR1 KGHSH, CDR2 LQKENI. Germline trimming cut 6 bases from V and 4 bases from J; bases unmatched to any gene: 6. This CDR3 has 16 residues. Written as DNA, the CDR3 is TGTGCCAGCTCGCCGGGACTAGCGGGAGACCCAGATACGCAGTATTTT. It specifies CASSPGLAGDPDTQYF.

The CDR3 region is CASSQDYSGTRSLGEQFF. The CDR3 region has the DNA TGCGCCAGCAGCCAAGATTACTCCGGGACTAGGTCCCTCGGGGAGCAGTTCTTC. The chain carries TRBV4-3 and TRBJ2-1; 8 bases line up with TRBD2. The CDR3 is made up of 18 amino acids. Trimming cost V 0 bases and J 10 bases; bases outside gene matches: 17. The V gene's germline CDR1 is LGHNA and CDR2 YSLEER.

V is TRBV10-3 and J is TRBJ1-2, with D possibly matching TRBD1 (6 bases). Germline values: CDR1 ENHRY, CDR2 SYGVKD. V lost 1 base to trimming and J lost 10 bases, with 13 bases between them. The CDR3 has 13 amino acids. The CDR3 reads CAISEWQGTNYTF. The DNA for the CDR3 is TGTGCCATCAGTGAGTGGCAGGGGACCAACTACACCTTC.

The chain uses TRBV19 and TRBJ2-2; 10 bases map to TRBD2. The CDR3 length is 16 residues. Germline-derived CDR1 and CDR2 are LNHDA and SQIVND (reference sequence). J gave up 7 bases and V 5 bases, and 10 bases lay outside the gene matches. DNA for the CDR3: TGTGCCAGTAGTTTCCCAGCTAGCGGGAGAGGCGGGGAGCTGTTTTTT. Translation: CASSFPASGRGGELFF.

For the CDR3, the DNA is TGTGCCAGCAGCCAAGTAGCGGGGGTGGACGAGCAGTACTTC. This encodes CASSQVAGVDEQYF. V is TRBV4-2 and J is TRBJ2-7; 9 nucleotides align to TRBD2. V was clipped by 1 base and J by 5 bases; unmatched bases: 3. The CDR3 is made up of 14 amino acids. From germline, CDR1 is LGHNA and CDR2 YNFKEQ.

This sequence joins TRBV7-2 and TRBJ1-5, with D unresolved. V gave up 5 bases and J gave up 9 bases, with 20 bases separating them. The CDR3 is 15 amino acids. Germline-derived CDR1 and CDR2 are SGHTA and FQGNSA. The DNA of the CDR3 is TGTGCCAGCAGCCGGTCTCCGGATAGCTTTCGGCCCCAGCATTTT. As protein: CASSRSPDSFRPQHF. The whole variable domain, filled in from reference TRBV7-2 and TRBJ1-5, reads GAGVSQSPSNKVTEKGKDVELRCDPISGHTALYWYRQSLGQGLEFLIYFQGNSAPDKSGLPSDRFSAERTGGSVSTLTIQRTQQEDSAVYLCASSRSPDSFRPQHFGDGTRLSIL.

V usage is TRBV30 and J usage is TRBJ1-2; 9 nucleotides line up with TRBD1. J lost 4 bases, V lost 2 bases, and 8 bases had no gene match. The germline gives CDR1 GTSNPN, CDR2 SVGIG (reference sequence). This CDR3 has 15 residues. The CDR3 here is CAWSRATGGGYGYTF. The CDR3 bases are TGTGCCTGGAGTCGGGCGACAGGGGGTGGCTATGGCTACACCTTC.

The genes are TRBV7-2 and TRBJ2-1, with 7 bases lining up with TRBD2. The germline CDR1 and CDR2 sequences are SGHTA and FQGNSA. The CDR3 sequence is 17 residues long. Unmatched junction bases numbered 11, after V lost 4 bases and J lost 2 bases. The CDR3 sequence: CASSSLLATNAYNEQFF. The CDR3 bases are TGTGCCAGCAGCTCCTTACTAGCGACCAACGCCTACAATGAGCAGTTCTTC. The variable domain in full, completed from reference TRBV7-2 and TRBJ2-1, reads GAGVSQSPSNKVTEKGKDVELRCDPISGHTALYWYRQSLGQGLEFLIYFQGNSAPDKSGLPSDRFSAERTGGSVSTLTIQRTQQEDSAVYLCASSSLLATNAYNEQFFGPGTRLTVL.

The chain carries TRBV6-5 and TRBJ2-1, with TRBD2 identical over 12 bases. Trimming cost V 0 bases and J 7 bases; bases outside gene matches: 4. Germline lookup yields CDR1 MNHEY and CDR2 SVGAGI. This CDR3 spans 16 amino acids. The DNA for the CDR3 is TGTGCCAGCAGTTACTCGTCTGGGACTAGCGGGAATGAGCAGTTCTTC. Protein product: CASSYSSGTSGNEQFF.

V is TRBV9 and J is TRBJ2-3; the match to TRBD2 covers 12 bases. This CDR3 region has 16 residues. Germline V gene data show CDR1 as SGDLS and CDR2 as YYNGEE. Trimming cost V 1 base and J 6 bases; bases outside gene matches: 6. The CDR3 sequence: CASSVITSGGRDTQYF. Written as DNA, the CDR3 is TGTGCCAGCAGCGTAATAACTAGCGGGGGGAGGGATACGCAGTATTTT.

V usage is TRBV28 and J usage is TRBJ2-2; 7 positions match TRBD1. Germline CDR1 is MDHEN and CDR2 is SYDVKM. This CDR3 region has 15 residues. V lost 4 bases and J lost 5; bases outside the gene matches: 7. This CDR3 is CASSSGQAGTGELFF. The DNA of the CDR3 is TGTGCCAGCAGTTCTGGACAGGCAGGGACCGGGGAGCTGTTTTTT.

V gene TRBV7-3 combines with J gene TRBJ2-7; D is possibly TRBD1 or TRBD2 (7 bases each). Germline CDR1 SGHTA, CDR2 FQGTGA. The CDR3 has 15 residues. Trimming shortened V by 3 bases and J by 5 bases, and 17 bases separated the two germline ends. The CDR3 coding sequence is TGTGCCAGCAGCTTCCGACCGACAGGGAGGGACGAGCAGTACTTC. Amino acid sequence: CASSFRPTGRDEQYF.

This clone was picked up one time. The chain recombines TRBV7-9 with TRBJ2-7; 10 bases agree with TRBD2. Germline assignment: CDR1 SEHNR and CDR2 FQNEAQ (reference sequence). V trimming: 4 bases; J trimming: 3 bases; junction bases outside the gene matches: 12. The length of the CDR3 is 17 residues. CDR3 nucleotide sequence: TGTGCCAGCAGCTCTCCCTTTCTAGCGGGAGAAGTCTACGAGCAGTACTTC. It translates to CASSSPFLAGEVYEQYF.

CDR3 coding DNA: TGTGCCAGCAGCGCGACTCGTCAAGAGACCCAGTACTTC. This codes for CASSATRQETQYF. The chain has TRBV5-6 and TRBJ2-5; no firm D call. V was pared by 4 bases and J by 2 bases, with 9 bases between. The CDR3 runs 13 residues. From germline, CDR1 is SGHDT and CDR2 YYEEEE.

This rearrangement joins TRBV20-1 to TRBJ1-2; D unresolved. This CDR3 region has 10 residues. CDR1 is DFQATT, CDR2 SNEGSKA, per germline (reference sequence). The V end lost 3 bases, the J end lost 14 bases, and 13 bases lay between the germline ends. This CDR3 reads CSASRTALTF. CDR3 coding DNA: TGCAGTGCTAGTCGGACGGCGCTAACCTTC.

The rearrangement uses TRBV2 and TRBJ1-5, with D possibly being TRBD1 (6 bases). Trimming pared 4 bases from V and 4 bases from J, leaving 14 bases between. This CDR3 contains 15 residues. Germline CDR1 SNHLY, CDR2 FYNNEI. The CDR3: CASSAGHILNQPQHF. CDR3 DNA sequence: TGTGCCAGCAGTGCGGGACACATTCTGAATCAGCCCCAGCATTTT.

This chain connects TRBV19 to TRBJ2-1, with 8 bases matching TRBD1. The J segment lost 3 bases and the V segment lost 5 bases, leaving 0 bases of the junction unmatched. The CDR3 sequence is 13 residues long. Looked up from germline, CDR1 is LNHDA and CDR2 is SQIVND (reference sequence). The CDR3 spells CASSDRGYNEQFF. The CDR3 nucleotides are TGTGCCAGTAGTGACAGGGGCTACAATGAGCAGTTCTTC.

The chain uses TRBV14 and TRBJ2-1, with 8 bases aligning to TRBD1. This CDR3 has 16 amino acids. The germline V gene has CDR1 SGHDN and CDR2 FVKESK. The V gene end was trimmed by 2 bases and the J gene end by 2 bases; junction bases not matched to a gene: 5. The CDR3 region is CASSQRDRSPYNEQFF. For the CDR3, the DNA is TGTGCCAGCAGCCAACGGGACAGGAGCCCCTACAATGAGCAGTTCTTC.

The table lists this clone with a few counts. The V and J genes are TRBV5-1 and TRBJ1-6; 7 bases align to TRBD1. The CDR3 sequence is 15 residues long. Trimming at V came to 6 bases and at J to 7 bases, leaving 10 bases not matched to a gene. Germline CDR1 and CDR2: SGHRS and YFSETQ. In DNA, the CDR3 is TGCGCCAGCACCAAAGACGGGACAGCAAATTCACCCCTCCACTTT. It is translated as CASTKDGTANSPLHF.

The table lists this clone with a few counts. This rearrangement joins TRBV19 to TRBJ1-2; D is uncertain. The CDR3 has 12 amino acids. CDR1 is LNHDA and CDR2 is SQIVND in the germline V gene (reference sequence). V was shortened by 6 bases and J by 0 bases, with 5 bases between the two germline ends. The CDR3 here is CASSAANYGYTF. CDR3 sequence (DNA): TGTGCCAGTAGCGCAGCTAACTATGGCTACACCTTC.

The V gene is TRBV6-1, the J gene TRBJ2-1; TRBD2 matches 10 bases. CDR1 and CDR2 (germline): MNHNS, SASEGT. With V trimmed by 6 bases and J by 3 bases, 8 bases remained unmatched. The CDR3 contains 16 residues. The CDR3 DNA sequence: TGTGCCAGCAGGGAAACTAGCGGGGCTCTCTACAATGAGCAGTTCTTC. It translates to CASRETSGALYNEQFF.

V usage is TRBV4-1 and J usage is TRBJ1-6, with D uncertain. This CDR3 region has 15 residues. V lost 1 base, J lost 6 bases, and 10 bases lay in between. Germline V lookup: CDR1 MGHRA, CDR2 YSYEKL. The CDR3 loop is CASSQVHTFNSPLHF. DNA for the CDR3: TGCGCCAGCAGCCAAGTTCACACCTTTAATTCACCCCTCCACTTT.

V and J are TRBV29-1 and TRBJ1-3, with TRBD1 matching 12 bases. Germline CDR1 SQVTM, CDR2 ANQGSEA. V gave up 6 bases and J gave up 1 base; unmatched junction bases: 7. The CDR3 sequence is 16 residues long. The CDR3: CSVAPGQGASGNTIYF. CDR3 DNA: TGCAGCGTGGCCCCGGGACAGGGGGCTTCTGGAAACACCATATATTTT.

The chain has TRBV7-2 and TRBJ2-1, with 9 bases lining up with TRBD2. Germline assignment: CDR1 SGHTA and CDR2 FQGNSA. The length of the CDR3 is 15 residues. J was trimmed by 6 bases and V by 5 bases; bases with no gene match: 8. CDR3 loop: CASSPPLAGLNEQFF. CDR3 bases: TGTGCCAGCAGCCCACCCCTAGCGGGGCTCAATGAGCAGTTCTTC.

V usage is TRBV4-1 and J usage is TRBJ1-5; 7 nucleotides match TRBD1. V lost 0 bases and J lost 1; bases outside the gene matches: 6. Germline V CDR1 and CDR2: MGHRA, YSYEKL. The CDR3 is made up of 17 amino acids. CDR3 DNA sequence: TGCGCCAGCAGCCAAGAAACGCAGGGGGTGAGCAATCAGCCCCAGCATTTT. It is translated as CASSQETQGVSNQPQHF.

This rearrangement joins TRBV30 to TRBJ1-1, with D maybe TRBD1 (6 bases). This CDR3 contains 15 residues. V was shortened by 0 bases and J by 4 bases, with 15 bases between the two germline ends. Germline CDR1 is GTSNPN and CDR2 is SVGIG (reference sequence). The CDR3 region has the DNA TGTGCCTGGAGTGTTTTGGGGGGCGGTGGCACTGAAGCTTTCTTT. It is translated as CAWSVLGGGGTEAFF.

The chain combines TRBV7-2 with TRBJ1-4; D may be TRBD1 (5 bases). V lost 5 bases and J 0 bases, leaving 10 bases between the germline ends. The CDR3 is 15 residues long. CDR1 is SGHTA and CDR2 is FQGNSA in the germline V gene. DNA for the CDR3: TGTGCCAGCAGCCGGCGGGGGACAACTAATGAAAAACTGTTTTTT. Protein product: CASSRRGTTNEKLFF.

The chain uses TRBV19 and TRBJ2-7; the match to TRBD1 covers 7 bases. The V and J ends lost 1 base and 4 bases, in that order; junction bases with no gene match: 19. The CDR3 has 19 amino acids. From germline, CDR1 is LNHDA and CDR2 SQIVND (reference sequence). The CDR3 sequence: CASSIGTGKLSTQQYEQYF. The DNA of the CDR3 is TGTGCCAGTAGTATAGGGACAGGAAAATTATCGACACAGCAATACGAGCAGTACTTC.